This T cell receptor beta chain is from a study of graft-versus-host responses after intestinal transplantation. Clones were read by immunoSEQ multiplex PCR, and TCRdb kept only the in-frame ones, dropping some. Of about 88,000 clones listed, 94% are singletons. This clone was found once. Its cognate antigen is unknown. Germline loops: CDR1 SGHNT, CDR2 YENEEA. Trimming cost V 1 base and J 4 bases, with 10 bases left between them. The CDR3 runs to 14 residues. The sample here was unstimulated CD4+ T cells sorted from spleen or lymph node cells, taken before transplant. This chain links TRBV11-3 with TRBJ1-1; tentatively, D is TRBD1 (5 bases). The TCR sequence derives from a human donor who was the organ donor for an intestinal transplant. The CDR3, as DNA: TGTGCCAGCAGCTTAGGGGGCTCGAGCACTGAAGCTTTCTTT. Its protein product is CASSLGGSSTEAFF. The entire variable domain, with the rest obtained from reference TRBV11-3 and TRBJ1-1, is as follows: EAGVVQSPRYKIIEKKQPVAFWCNPISGHNTLYWYLQNLGQGPELLIRYENEEAVDDSQLPKDRFSAERLKGVDSTLKIQPAELGDSAVYLCASSLGGSSTEAFFGQGTRLTVV.